The 21 T cell receptor beta chains below come from one sample, sequenced in a study of blood T cell repertoires in COVID-19. Only in-frame clones appear in the TCRdb table, and some are missing; sequencing was by immunoSEQ multiplex PCR. This sample has about 160,000 clones, with more than 65% found just once. The sample comprised PBMCs or T cells enriched from blood (not recorded which). The receptors shown here come from a man aged 60-69 years who had recovered from COVID-19.

The CDR3 coding sequence is TGTGCCAGCAGGTACCGACAGGGGTTCTTCTATGAGCAGTTCTTC. It is translated as CASRYRQGFFYEQFF. The rearrangement uses TRBV7-2 and TRBJ2-1; 8 bases match TRBD1. CDR1 and CDR2 from the germline V gene are SGHTA and FQGNSA. The V and J ends lost 6 bases and 8 bases, in that order; junction bases with no gene match: 12. This CDR3 region has 15 residues.

There are a few counts of this clone. As DNA, the CDR3 is TGTGCCAGCAGCCAGAGGGGAGGGACCTCTGGAAACACCATATATTTT. This translates into CASSQRGGTSGNTIYF. This chain uses TRBV7-6 with TRBJ1-3, with D perhaps TRBD1 (5 bases). There are 16 residues in the CDR3. V lost 5 bases, J lost 0 bases, and 14 bases lay in between. The germline gives CDR1 SGHVS, CDR2 FNYEAQ.

The chain uses TRBV25-1 and TRBJ2-3; 13 positions agree with TRBD2. CDR3 length: 18 amino acids. The germline V gene encodes CDR1 MGHDK and CDR2 SYGVNS. The V and J ends lost 3 bases and 3 bases, in that order; junction bases with no gene match: 9. CDR3 sequence (DNA): TGTGCCAGCAGTGACTGGACAGGGGGACTAGCGGGAACAGATACGCAGTATTTT. The encoded protein is CASSDWTGGLAGTDTQYF.

The gene calls are TRBV18 and TRBJ2-7; TRBD1 aligns across 8 bases. The CDR3 has 14 amino acids. CDR1 and CDR2 from the germline V gene are KGHSH and LQKENI. Germline trimming cut 5 bases from V and 6 bases from J; bases unmatched to any gene: 9. The CDR3 DNA follows: TGTGCCAGCTCAGCTTTGACAGGGGTAAGCGAGCAGTACTTC. Translated, it gives CASSALTGVSEQYF.

This clone has just one count. V and J are TRBV29-1 and TRBJ2-7; 8 bases align to TRBD1. The CDR3 has 14 residues. CDR1 SQVTM and CDR2 ANQGSEA come from the germline V gene. J lost 7 bases, V lost 6 bases, and 14 bases had no gene match. The CDR3 reads CSVSQGQGAREQYF. The CDR3 DNA sequence: TGCAGCGTCTCCCAGGGGCAGGGGGCTAGAGAGCAGTACTTC.

This clone was counted only a few times. V usage is TRBV19 and J usage is TRBJ1-6, with TRBD1 matching 7 bases. V shed 2 bases, J shed 10 bases, and the junction held 8 bases outside the gene matches. CDR3 length: 15 amino acids. Germline lookup yields CDR1 LNHDA and CDR2 SQIVND (reference sequence). CDR3 protein: CASSIRQGGGSPLHF. For the CDR3, the DNA is TGTGCCAGTAGTATACGACAGGGTGGTGGATCACCCCTCCACTTT.

The J gene is TRBJ2-7, the V gene TRBV4-1, with TRBD1 matching 7 bases. Losses at the gene ends were 2 bases for V and 6 bases for J; bases not matched to a gene: 10. Germline CDR1 MGHRA, CDR2 YSYEKL. The CDR3 consists of 15 residues. CDR3 protein: CASSQRDRVSVEQYF. DNA of the CDR3: TGCGCCAGCAGCCAACGAGACAGGGTAAGCGTCGAGCAGTACTTC.

The V gene is TRBV3-1 (or the pseudogene TRBV3-2), the J gene TRBJ2-1, with D perhaps matching TRBD1 (6 bases). Per germline, CDR1 LGHDT and CDR2 YNNKEL (reference sequence). V lost 1 base and J 10 bases, leaving 11 bases between the germline ends. This CDR3 has 13 amino acids. This CDR3 is CASSQVSRGEQFF. The CDR3 DNA sequence: TGTGCCAGCAGCCAAGTATCCAGGGGAGAGCAGTTCTTC.

This clone is a singleton in its sample. This rearrangement joins TRBV29-1 to TRBJ1-2, with 7 bases matching TRBD1. Germline trimming cut 1 base from V and 7 bases from J; bases unmatched to any gene: 3. Per the germline V gene, CDR1 is SQVTM and CDR2 is ANQGSEA. The CDR3 has 12 residues. In nucleotides, the CDR3 is TGCAGCGTTGAAGGTCAGGGGGGTGGCTACACCTTC. Protein sequence: CSVEGQGGGYTF.

This chain joins TRBV7-9 and TRBJ1-6; D is uncertain. Trimming took off 5 bases at V and 8 bases at J, with 10 bases between the two ends. The CDR3 extends over 13 amino acids. Germline values: CDR1 SEHNR, CDR2 FQNEAQ (reference sequence). For the CDR3, the DNA is TGTGCCAGCAGCCAAGCCGTTTATTCACCCCTCCACTTT. Amino acid sequence: CASSQAVYSPLHF.

The chain couples TRBV12-5 to TRBJ2-7; 8 bases agree with TRBD2. With V trimmed by 7 bases and J by 4 bases, 12 bases remained unmatched. Germline V gene lookup returns CDR1 LGHNT and CDR2 FRNRAP. The CDR3 extends over 15 amino acids. CDR3 nucleotide sequence: TGTGCTAGTGCATCATCACTAGCGGAGCAATACGAGCAGTACTTC. This sequence encodes CASASSLAEQYEQYF.

This rearrangement joins TRBV3-1 (or the pseudogene TRBV3-2) to TRBJ2-7, with D possibly TRBD2 on 5 matching bases. Between the trimmed V and J ends, which lost 5 bases and 7 bases, there was a span of 9 bases. Germline lookup yields CDR1 LGHDT and CDR2 YNNKEL (reference sequence). The CDR3 covers 11 residues. The DNA of the CDR3 is TGTGCCAGCAGCAAAACGGGAGAGCAGTACTTC. Translating it yields CASSKTGEQYF.

The chain is built from TRBV9 and TRBJ1-2; no clear D. Germline V gene lookup returns CDR1 SGDLS and CDR2 YYNGEE. Trimming removed 5 bases at V and 2 bases at J, with 7 bases between. The CDR3 covers 12 residues. The CDR3 bases are TGTGCCAGCAGTATCGAGAACTATGGCTACACCTTC. As protein: CASSIENYGYTF.

CDR3 DNA sequence: TGTGCCAGCAAGGACAGTTCGAACACCGGGGAGCTGTTTTTT. Encoded protein: CASKDSSNTGELFF. This chain joins TRBV27 and TRBJ2-2; a weak D match, TRBD1 (6 bases). V was clipped by 7 bases and J by 0 bases, with 9 bases between them. The CDR3 has 14 amino acids. CDR1 is MNHEY, CDR2 SMNVEV, per germline (reference sequence).

In the case of this clone: The same CDR3 arises from other DNA sequences in this sample as well. This chain connects TRBV5-4 to TRBJ2-2; 7 bases map to TRBD2. The CDR3 extends over 16 amino acids. The germline V gene has CDR1 SGHNT and CDR2 YYREEE (reference sequence). V lost 5 bases, J lost 0 bases, and 7 bases stayed unmatched. In DNA, the CDR3 is TGTGCCAGCAGTTCCTCTAGCGGTGCGAACACCGGGGAGCTGTTTTTT. Amino acid sequence: CASSSSSGANTGELFF.

The chain carries TRBV5-1 and TRBJ2-3, with 7 nucleotides matching TRBD1. This CDR3 is built from 14 residues. Germline CDR1 SGHRS, CDR2 YFSETQ. V lost 4 bases, J lost 1 base, and 3 bases stayed unmatched. The CDR3 DNA is TGCGCCAGCAGCCCGGGACAGCGCACAGATACGCAGTATTTT. Translating it yields CASSPGQRTDTQYF.

The V and J genes are TRBV19 and TRBJ2-5, with 11 positions matching TRBD2. Germline CDR1 and CDR2: LNHDA and SQIVND (reference sequence). The V gene end was trimmed by 3 bases and the J gene end by 4 bases; junction bases not matched to a gene: 4. The CDR3 is made up of 15 amino acids. The CDR3 nucleotides read TGTGCCAGTAGTATGACTAGCGGGATGGGAGAGACCCAGTACTTC. Translating it yields CASSMTSGMGETQYF.

This chain joins TRBV2 and TRBJ1-5, with TRBD1 matching over 7 bases. Per germline, CDR1 SNHLY and CDR2 FYNNEI. V was pared by 6 bases and J by 0 bases, with 8 bases of the junction left unmatched. This CDR3 region has 16 residues. The DNA of the CDR3 is TGTGCCAGCAGGGTGGGACAGCTCTATAGCAATCAGCCCCAGCATTTT. Protein sequence: CASRVGQLYSNQPQHF.

The chain couples TRBV19 to TRBJ1-2, with D possibly matching TRBD1 (5 bases). Germline CDR1 and CDR2: LNHDA and SQIVND (reference sequence). Deletions cut 5 bases from V and 0 bases from J, with 13 bases between. This CDR3 contains 15 residues. CDR3 sequence reads: CASSSQTVTNYGYTF. CDR3 nucleotides: TGTGCCAGTAGTTCGCAGACAGTTACTAACTATGGCTACACCTTC.

The J gene is TRBJ2-2, the V gene TRBV6-5, with D unclear. V was trimmed by 5 bases and J by 7 bases, leaving 8 bases between them. This CDR3 region has 12 residues. The V gene's germline CDR1 is MNHEY and CDR2 SVGAGI. The CDR3 bases are TGTGCCAGCAGTATGCCCAGCGGGGAGCTGTTTTTT. Encoded protein: CASSMPSGELFF.

The CDR3 protein is CASSHPGDSNQPQHF. For the CDR3, the DNA is TGTGCCAGCAGTCACCCGGGAGATAGCAATCAGCCCCAGCATTTT. This rearrangement joins TRBV28 to TRBJ1-5; D not certain. The CDR3 runs 15 residues. V was trimmed by 5 bases and J by 0 bases, leaving 11 bases between them. Germline V gene lookup returns CDR1 MDHEN and CDR2 SYDVKM.